Below, one T cell receptor (beta chain) is given with its context. In this sample, this clonotype turned up a few times. This receptor's antigen is unknown. Given a much more abundant clone one base away, this may be a read error. The axillary draining lymph nodes of breast cancer patients were the source of the lymph node samples. Reading from cysteine to phenylalanine, the CDR3 counts 17 amino acids. Solely the CDR3 DNA is kept, with 51 bases framed from the first base. CDR1 and CDR2 were assigned from the germline V gene (reference sequence) as LNHDA and SQIVND. The data originate from a study of breast tumors, draining lymph nodes, adjacent tissues (dated by TCRdb to 2015 to 2016). Regarding the study in general: Breast cancer patients provided tumor, adjacent nontumor tissue and axillary lymph nodes, and the study compared the TCR beta repertoires across these three sources. In human breast cancer, the study set out to assess how tumor, surrounding tissue and draining lymph node repertoires relate to one another and whether T cells might be exchanged between them.

TCRdb shows the sequencer as Illumina HiSeq 2000. Multiplex PCR amplification was used to build the TCR beta chain libraries. High-throughput sequencing was used to analyze the amplified TCR beta chain products. The public reads were reprocessed in TCRdb via fastp at Q25 and MiXCR, keeping in-frame beta chains. Every CDR3 protein is listed once, alongside the most common genes and DNA of its rows. This sample has about 230,000 distinct CDR3 sequences in its table, and around 32% of those were observed once. The top ten clonotypes cover 1.4% of the sample. Beyond this particular receptor, the publication reports: In luminal-like breast cancer, tumor and nontumor tissue repertoires resembled each other significantly more than in basal-like breast cancer. Tumor T-cell repertoires showed less diversity than lymph node repertoires and more diversity than nontumor tissue repertoires, and tumor T-cell repertoires showed preferential V and J gene usage. The data were considered consistent with most tumor T cells being derived from the lymph node and subsequently expanding within tumor tissue. The conclusion that tumor T cells originate in lymph nodes was presented as consistent with a hypothesis rather than as directly demonstrated.

Recombination joined TRBV19 with TRBJ2-2; the central 13 bases match TRBD2. This TCR was sampled from a female donor with breast cancer. Some clones in this sample may be carry-over from other donors' samples. Sequencing was performed on axillary lymph node tissue. The nucleotides read TGTGCCAGCAGGACTAGCGGGAGTGCCAGCCACACCGGGGAGCTGTCTTTT. Translated, it reads CASRTSGSASHTGELSF.